These 10 T cell receptor beta chains were all obtained from the same sample, sequenced in a study of blood T cell repertoires in COVID-19. The data were produced by immunoSEQ multiplex PCR, yet TCRdb's version contains in-frame clones alone and is incomplete. This sample yields 180,000 or so clones, of which roughly 77% are seen a single time; approximately 10% belongs to the top ten. Sequenced material: peripheral blood. These receptors were collected from an elderly woman with COVID-19, enrolled during active disease.

The chain uses TRBV6-5 and TRBJ2-1, with TRBD2 matching over 10 bases. The CDR3 has 15 amino acids. From germline, CDR1 is MNHEY and CDR2 SVGAGI. The V segment lost 8 bases and the J segment 0 bases; nucleotides outside the gene matches: 4. The CDR3 loop reads CASWIAGGSYNEQFF. Here the CDR3 DNA reads TGTGCCAGCTGGATAGCGGGAGGCTCCTACAATGAGCAGTTCTTC.

This rearrangement joins TRBV23-1 to TRBJ1-1, with a tentative D call TRBD1 (6 bases). TRBV23-1 is filed as an ORF, its function uncertain. With 10 bases removed from V and 3 bases from J, the gap between germline ends came to 30 bases. The CDR3 has 18 residues. The CDR3, as DNA: TGCGCCATTCAATCCCCCCTACGACAGGTTGAGGGTTACACTGAAGCTTTCTTT. This codes for CAIQSPLRQVEGYTEAFF.

The genes are TRBV18 and TRBJ2-3; the match to TRBD2 covers 11 bases. The germline V gene encodes CDR1 KGHSH and CDR2 LQKENI. This CDR3 is built from 14 residues. Trimming removed 3 bases from V and 8 bases from J; junction bases left unmatched: 4. CDR3 sequence reads: CASSPGLAGGTQYF. CDR3 bases: TGTGCCAGCTCACCGGGGCTAGCGGGAGGTACGCAGTATTTT.

This CDR3 reads CASSAGTSGGRSSYNEQFF. The CDR3 DNA reads TGCGCCAGCAGTGCTGGGACTAGCGGGGGGAGGAGCTCCTACAATGAGCAGTTCTTC. The V gene is TRBV10-2, the J gene TRBJ2-1; 15 positions agree with TRBD2. With 4 bases clipped from V and 0 bases from J, the junction kept 7 bases outside the gene matches. The CDR3 extends over 19 amino acids. Germline CDR1 WSHSY, CDR2 SAAADI.

This clone showed up just a few times. V gene TRBV2 combines with J gene TRBJ2-6; possible D gene TRBD1, 7 bases. The V end lost 6 bases, the J end lost 0 bases, and 21 bases lay between the germline ends. CDR3 length: 19 amino acids. Germline assignment: CDR1 SNHLY and CDR2 FYNNEI. CDR3 nucleotides: TGTGCCAGCAGCCGGACCGCGGGACAGTCAGGCTCTGGGGCCAACGTCCTGACTTTC. It yields the protein CASSRTAGQSGSGANVLTF.

The chain carries TRBV7-2 and TRBJ2-5; 13 bases fit TRBD2. Trimming cost V 2 bases and J 2 bases; bases outside gene matches: 5. Germline CDR1 reads SGHTA; CDR2 reads FQGNSA. This CDR3 contains 17 residues. The CDR3 spells CASSLTSGGGIQETQYF. The CDR3, as DNA: TGTGCCAGCAGCTTAACTAGCGGGGGGGGAATACAAGAGACCCAGTACTTC.

The V call is TRBV4-3, the J call TRBJ1-1, with TRBD1 identical over 8 bases. From germline, CDR1 is LGHNA and CDR2 YSLEER. The V segment lost 1 base and the J segment 7 bases; nucleotides outside the gene matches: 5. The CDR3 consists of 14 residues. For the CDR3, the DNA is TGCGCCAGCAGCCAAGGAAAGACAGGGGTTGAAGCTTTCTTT. This gives the protein CASSQGKTGVEAFF.

This rearrangement joins TRBV27 to TRBJ2-1, with 7 bases identical to TRBD2. Germline loops: CDR1 MNHEY, CDR2 SMNVEV (reference sequence). V was pared by 0 bases and J by 2 bases, with 1 base of the junction left unmatched. The CDR3 extends over 15 amino acids. Written as DNA, the CDR3 is TGTGCCAGCAGTTTATCCGGGAGGCCCTACAATGAGCAGTTCTTC. The encoded protein is CASSLSGRPYNEQFF.

The rearrangement links TRBV25-1 to TRBJ2-3; D is uncertain. V gave up 5 bases and J gave up 6 bases, with 12 bases separating them. Germline CDR1 MGHDK, CDR2 SYGVNS. This CDR3 has 13 amino acids. This chain's CDR3 is CASSKAAFDTQYF. CDR3 nucleotide sequence: TGTGCCAGCAGTAAAGCAGCGTTTGATACGCAGTATTTT.

The chain joins TRBV9 to TRBJ1-2; 9 bases agree with TRBD1. Germline CDR1 and CDR2: SGDLS and YYNGEE. The CDR3 is 14 amino acids. With V trimmed by 4 bases and J by 2 bases, 3 bases remained unmatched. The CDR3 reads CASSSGQGNYGYTF. The CDR3 DNA sequence: TGTGCCAGCAGCTCAGGACAGGGGAACTATGGCTACACCTTC.